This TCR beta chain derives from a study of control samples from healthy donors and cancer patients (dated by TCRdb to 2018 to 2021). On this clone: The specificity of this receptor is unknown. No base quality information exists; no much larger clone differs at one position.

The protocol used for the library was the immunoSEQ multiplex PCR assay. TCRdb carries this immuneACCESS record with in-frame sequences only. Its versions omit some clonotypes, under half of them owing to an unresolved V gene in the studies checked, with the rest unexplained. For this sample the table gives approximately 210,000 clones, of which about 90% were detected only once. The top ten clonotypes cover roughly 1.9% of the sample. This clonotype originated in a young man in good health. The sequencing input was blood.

The DNA reads TGTGCCAGCAGTAGCAGACTCCCGAGCTCTGGAAACACCATATATTTT. Its translation is CASSSRLPSSGNTIYF. The sequence links TRBV27 to TRBJ1-3, with no reliable assignment of the D segment. Counted from cysteine to phenylalanine, this CDR3 has 16 amino acids. The entry retains the CDR3 DNA only, 48 bases that are in frame from base 1. Trimming costs V 5 bases and J 0 bases, and their ends lie 14 bases apart. As encoded in the germline V gene (reference sequence), CDR1 is MNHEY while CDR2 is SMNVEV.